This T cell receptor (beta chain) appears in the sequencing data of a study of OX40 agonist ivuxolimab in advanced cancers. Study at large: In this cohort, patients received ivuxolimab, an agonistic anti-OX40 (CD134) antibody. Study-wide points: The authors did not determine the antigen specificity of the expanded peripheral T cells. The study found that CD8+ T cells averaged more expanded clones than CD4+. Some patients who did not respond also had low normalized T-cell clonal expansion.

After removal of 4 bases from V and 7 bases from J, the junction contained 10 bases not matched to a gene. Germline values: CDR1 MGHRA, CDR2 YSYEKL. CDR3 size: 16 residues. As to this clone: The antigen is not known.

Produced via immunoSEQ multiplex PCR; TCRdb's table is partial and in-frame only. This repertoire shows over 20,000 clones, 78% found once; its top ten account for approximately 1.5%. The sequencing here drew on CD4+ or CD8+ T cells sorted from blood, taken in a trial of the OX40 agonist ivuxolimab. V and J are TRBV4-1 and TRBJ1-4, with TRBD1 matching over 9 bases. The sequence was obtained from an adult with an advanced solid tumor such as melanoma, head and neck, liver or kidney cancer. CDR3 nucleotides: TGCGCCAGCAGCCCCTTACGACAGGGGGGAAGTGAAAAACTGTTTTTT. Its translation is CASSPLRQGGSEKLFF.